The entry below describes one T cell receptor (beta chain). This clone was recorded only once. Which antigen it targets is not known. Within one base of it there is no much larger clone, and no base qualities were kept. This record comes from a study of blood T cell repertoires in COVID-19 (TCRdb year 2020). Some background on the complete study: Samples from collaborators originated in the United States, Italy and Spain and spanned both the acute and convalescent phases of COVID-19. Where HLA class I and class II types were available, the types were taken from metadata supplied by the sample provider, not from assay-based typing. A freely available public database, intended as a resource for researchers studying the immune response to SARS-CoV-2, is where the repertoires were released. The prospective study material was composed of cDNA or gDNA derived from T cells, B-cell-depleted T cells, or PBMCs. Nearly every sample came with metadata listing a de-identified subject ID, COVID-19 status, age in years and sex. Samples came from the ongoing ImmuneRACE study (first 160 participants) plus 1,254 subjects from 6 global collaborators. Deeply sampled blood TCRbeta repertoires from subjects exposed to, actively infected with, or recovered from COVID-19 were included in the dataset. The full study reports these points: Clinical and demographic metadata were provided uncurated, with the amount varying by source and participant.

Collaborating institutions collected whole blood in K2EDTA tubes following their own protocols. Collaborator samples were shipped for TCRbeta analysis as frozen whole blood, isolated PBMCs, or DNA extracted from either sample type. The CDR1 and CDR2 encoded by the germline V gene are MNHEY and SVGEGT. The CDR3 has 17 amino acids, counting the end cysteine and phenylalanine. Only the CDR3 DNA is retained, 51 bases long and in frame from the first base. Cut back by 1 base and 0 bases, the V and J ends lie 13 bases apart. The immunoSEQ Assay, a bias-controlled multiplex PCR, was used to amplify TCRbeta CDR3 regions from genomic DNA. The study's processing was this. Nucleated cell counts per sample were estimated from amplification of reference gene primers within the assay. To quantify the absolute abundance of each unique TCRbeta CDR3 rearrangement, sequence reads were collapsed and filtered. For each sample, productive Simpson clonality was calculated by taking the square root of Simpson's diversity index across productive rearrangements. The clones in this table, taken by TCRdb from immuneACCESS, are in-frame only. Not every clone is retained; where verified, under half of the shortfall comes from an unresolved V gene, and the cause of the rest is unknown. V and J calls and clone size follow that table, whereas D and trimming were derived from the DNA. The sample table contains fewer than 200,000 clones; only one count was recorded for about 88% of them. The ten largest clonotypes hold approximately 1.1% of the sample.

Specimen: peripheral blood. This sequence was found in a man aged 35-49 years with acute or convalescent COVID-19. Recombination joined TRBV6-2 or TRBV6-3 with TRBJ1-3; TRBD1 is a possible D gene, resting on 5 matching bases. For the CDR3, the sequence is CASSYWRGSASGNTIYF. The sequenced DNA is TGTGCCAGCAGTTACTGGAGGGGCTCAGCCTCTGGAAACACCATATATTTT.